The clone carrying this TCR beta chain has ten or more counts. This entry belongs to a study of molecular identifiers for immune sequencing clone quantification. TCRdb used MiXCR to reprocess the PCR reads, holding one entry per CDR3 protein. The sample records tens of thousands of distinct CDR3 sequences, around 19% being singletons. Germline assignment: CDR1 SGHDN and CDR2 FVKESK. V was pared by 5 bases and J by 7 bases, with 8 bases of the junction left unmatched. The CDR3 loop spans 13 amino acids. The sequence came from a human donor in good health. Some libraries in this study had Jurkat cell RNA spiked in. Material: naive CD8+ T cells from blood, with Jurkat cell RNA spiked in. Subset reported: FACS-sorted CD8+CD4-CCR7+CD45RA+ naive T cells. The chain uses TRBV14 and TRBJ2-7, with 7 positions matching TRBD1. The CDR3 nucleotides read TGTGCCAGCAGCTGGGGGACAGTGGGGGAGCAGTACTTC. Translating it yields CASSWGTVGEQYF.